Following are 11 T cell receptor beta chains from one sample sequenced in a study of Graves' ophthalmopathy and Graves' hyperthyroidism. RNA transcripts were the template, and TCR beta CDR3 regions were amplified from them. HTBI primers were employed in first-round RT-PCR, then a second-round multiplex PCR followed. TCRdb analysed the multiplex PCR reads with MiXCR anew, one entry per CDR3 protein. The sample has under 400,000 distinct CDR3 sequences; around a sixth are singletons. Sequencing was carried out using peripheral blood. The receptors originated from an adult man with Graves' ophthalmopathy.

This clonotype was picked up many times. The chain employs TRBV6-5 and TRBJ1-5, with 7 bases fitting TRBD1. From germline, CDR1 is MNHEY and CDR2 SVGAGI. V gave up 6 bases and J gave up 2 bases; unmatched junction bases: 7. The CDR3 length is 15 residues. In nucleotides, the CDR3 is TGTGCCAGCAGCTTACAGGGGTGGGGCAATCAGCCCCAGCATTTT. It encodes CASSLQGWGNQPQHF.

In this sample, this clonotype turned up many times. V is TRBV12-3 or TRBV12-4 and J is TRBJ1-1; D may be TRBD1 (6 bases). V shed 5 bases and J shed 7 bases, with 17 bases lying between them. This CDR3 is built from 14 residues. CDR3 protein: CASSDRRGVGEAFF. The CDR3 DNA reads TGTGCCAGCAGTGACAGGAGGGGTGTTGGTGAAGCTTTCTTT.

Ten or more counts support this clonotype. The V call is TRBV19, the J call TRBJ2-2, with 10 bases fitting TRBD2. CDR1 is LNHDA and CDR2 is SQIVND in the germline V gene (reference sequence). The CDR3 covers 16 residues. The V gene end was trimmed by 8 bases and the J gene end by 2 bases; junction bases not matched to a gene: 8. CDR3 sequence reads: CASSHGLAENTGELFF. The CDR3 DNA is TGTGCCAGTTCTCATGGACTAGCGGAAAACACCGGGGAGCTGTTTTTT.

This clonotype was counted many times. The V and J genes are TRBV12-3 or TRBV12-4 and TRBJ2-2; D uncertain. The CDR3 totals 13 residues. V lost 3 bases and J 6 bases, leaving 8 bases between the germline ends. The chain's CDR3 is CASSLLNAGELFF. CDR3 DNA: TGTGCCAGCAGTTTGCTTAACGCCGGGGAGCTGTTTTTT.

At least ten counts were recorded for this clonotype. This chain joins TRBV19 and TRBJ1-5; TRBD1 matches 7 bases. From germline, CDR1 is LNHDA and CDR2 SQIVND (reference sequence). After removal of 6 bases from V and 4 bases from J, the junction contained 18 bases not matched to a gene. CDR3 length: 18 residues. Here the CDR3 reads CASRRFLHGTDTNQPQHF. The CDR3 DNA follows: TGTGCCAGTAGGCGGTTCCTCCACGGGACAGATACTAATCAGCCCCAGCATTTT. The variable domain in full, with the rest retrieved from reference TRBV19 and TRBJ1-5, is DGGITQSPKYLFRKEGQNVTLSCEQNLNHDAMYWYRQDPGQGLRLIYYSQIVNDFQKGDIAEGYSVSREKKESFPLTVTSAQKNPTAFYLCASRRFLHGTDTNQPQHFGDGTRLSIL.

This clonotype was picked up many times. The V call is TRBV28, the J call TRBJ1-5; 7 nucleotides align to TRBD1. CDR1 and CDR2 from the germline V gene are MDHEN and SYDVKM. J was trimmed by 7 bases and V by 4 bases; bases with no gene match: 10. This CDR3 comprises 15 residues. The CDR3 region is CASSSPAGQRQPQHF. The DNA for the CDR3 is TGTGCCAGCAGTTCCCCGGCGGGACAGCGGCAGCCCCAGCATTTT.

Concerning this clonotype: A read error may account for a junction end that differs from germline. This chain connects TRBV7-9 to TRBJ1-3; TRBD1 is a possible D gene (6 bases). This CDR3 contains 12 residues. CDR1 and CDR2 from the germline V gene are SEHNR and FQNEAQ (reference sequence). In DNA form, the CDR3 reads TGCGGCGGGGGACAAGCTGGAAACACCATATATTTT. Its protein product is CGGGQAGNTIYF.

This clonotype was seen at least ten times. V usage is TRBV12-3 or TRBV12-4 and J usage is TRBJ1-5, with a possible D match to TRBD1 (5 bases). V lost 9 bases to trimming and J lost 0 bases, with 18 bases between them. The CDR3 has 16 amino acids. The CDR3 is CASKLGTPTSNQPQHF. The DNA of the CDR3 is TGTGCCAGTAAACTCGGGACGCCGACTAGCAATCAGCCCCAGCATTTT.

Ten or more counts support this clonotype. The chain joins TRBV20-1 to TRBJ1-1; perhaps TRBD1 as D (6 bases). The germline gives CDR1 DFQATT, CDR2 SNEGSKA (reference sequence). The CDR3 is 13 residues long. Deletions cut 6 bases from V and 4 bases from J, with 15 bases between. This CDR3 reads CSAGGGLPTEAFF. In nucleotides, the CDR3 is TGCAGTGCCGGGGGGGGGCTGCCCACTGAAGCTTTCTTT.

Many counts were recorded for this clonotype. The chain has TRBV6-1 and TRBJ1-6; D is possibly TRBD1 (5 bases). Trimming removed 0 bases at V and 7 bases at J, with 19 bases between. The CDR3 extends over 18 amino acids. CDR1 is MNHNS and CDR2 is SASEGT in the germline V gene. The chain's CDR3 is CASSEAIPGAERNSPLHF. In DNA form, the CDR3 reads TGTGCCAGCAGTGAAGCCATCCCCGGGGCCGAGCGGAATTCACCCCTCCACTTT.

The sample holds a few counts of this clonotype. V is TRBV18 and J is TRBJ2-2, with 14 bases identical to TRBD2. In germline, CDR1 is KGHSH, CDR2 LQKENI. This CDR3 spans 18 amino acids. With 6 bases clipped from V and 4 bases from J, the junction kept 10 bases outside the gene matches. In DNA, the CDR3 is TGTGCCAGCTCCCGGGGACTAGCGGGAGCCAGTCTCACCGGGGAGCTGTTTTTT. It yields the protein CASSRGLAGASLTGELFF.